This entry lists 10 T cell receptor beta chains sequenced from one sample in a study of response to subunit inactivated influenza vaccine (dated by TCRdb to the late 2010s). Receptors were amplified or captured by RT-PCR. The instrument was an Illumina HiSeq 2500. Using fastp at Q25 and MiXCR, TCRdb reprocessed the public reads and kept productive beta chains. Each record represents a unique CDR3 protein, reported with the most common genes and DNA among its rows. The sample yields about 500,000 distinct CDR3 sequences; 15% to 20% were counted once. 2.5% to 3.5% of the sample comes from the top ten. Specimen: CD4+ T cells sorted from PBMCs, collected less than 30 months after vaccination. All receptors derive from a man aged 45-69 years who received an inactivated influenza vaccine. Donor details come from another sample of the same person, matched by shared clones.

DNA for the CDR3: TGTGCCAGCAGTACCCGGGGGGGCACTCGCGTAGAGACCCAGTACTTC. Amino acid sequence: CASSTRGGTRVETQYF. This chain joins TRBV27 and TRBJ2-5, with TRBD2 identical over 8 bases. This CDR3 has 16 amino acids. The junction had 12 bases not matched to a gene; V was cut back by 5 bases and J by 4 bases. Per germline, CDR1 MNHEY and CDR2 SMNVEV (reference sequence).

This clonotype was found many times. The J gene is TRBJ2-1, the V gene TRBV21-1; whether TRBD1, the table's D call, matches the DNA was not checked. TRBV21-1 is a known pseudogene. This CDR3 has 17 residues. CDR3 in amino acids: CASSKPPHPIAGDEQFF. DNA for the CDR3: TGTGCCAGCAGCAAACCCCCTCACCCCATCGCCGGGGATGAGCAGTTCTTC.

This clonotype was seen a few times. This chain connects TRBV9 to TRBJ2-1; 7 positions match TRBD1. The V segment lost 0 bases and the J segment 8 bases; nucleotides outside the gene matches: 5. The CDR3 runs 14 residues. The germline CDR1 and CDR2 sequences are SGDLS and YYNGEE. The CDR3 here is CASSVDHRGDEQFF. In DNA, the CDR3 is TGTGCCAGCAGCGTAGATCACAGGGGAGATGAGCAGTTCTTC.

The table lists this clonotype with many counts. The V gene is TRBV3-1, the J gene TRBJ2-2; D remains unclear. This CDR3 region has 14 residues. V gave up 6 bases and J gave up 1 base, with 9 bases separating them. Germline V gives CDR1 LGHDT, CDR2 YNNKEL (reference sequence). The CDR3 DNA is TGTGCCAGCAGGCCATGGGGGAACACCGGGGAGCTGTTTTTT. Its protein product is CASRPWGNTGELFF.

This clonotype has more than one count but fewer than ten. The rearrangement links TRBV2 to TRBJ2-2; TRBD2 matches 8 bases. Germline V gene sequence: CDR1 SNHLY, CDR2 FYNNEI. V lost 8 bases to trimming and J lost 14 bases; unmatched junction nucleotides: 10. CDR3 length: 12 amino acids. The DNA for the CDR3 is TGTGCCAGCCGGACTAGCCTCGTCGATCTGTTTTTT. Translation: CASRTSLVDLFF. Filled out from reference TRBV2 and TRBJ2-2, the complete variable domain reads EPEVTQTPSHQVTQMGQEVILRCVPISNHLYFYWYRQILGQKVEFLVSFYNNEISEKSEIFDDQFSVERPDGSNFTLKIRSTKLEDSAMYFCASRTSLVDLFFGEGSRLTVL.

This clonotype has only a few counts. This chain links TRBV27 with TRBJ2-1; 11 bases agree with TRBD2. V trimming: 3 bases; J trimming: 9 bases; junction bases outside the gene matches: 4. The CDR3 runs 14 residues. Germline values: CDR1 MNHEY, CDR2 SMNVEV (reference sequence). Here the CDR3 DNA reads TGTGCCAGCAGTTTTCTAGCGGGAGGAGGTGAGCAGTTCTTC. Amino acid sequence: CASSFLAGGGEQFF.

This sequence joins TRBV5-1 and TRBJ2-1; no clear D gene. Germline V gene data show CDR1 as SGHRS and CDR2 as YFSETQ. The CDR3 covers 14 residues. Trimming pared 5 bases from V and 0 bases from J, leaving 9 bases between. The CDR3 coding sequence is TGCGCCAGCAGGGCGGCCAACTCCTACAATGAGCAGTTCTTC. The encoded protein is CASRAANSYNEQFF. Filled out from reference TRBV5-1 and TRBJ2-1, the complete variable domain reads KAGVTQTPRYLIKTRGQQVTLSCSPISGHRSVSWYQQTPGQGLQFLFEYFSETQRNKGNFPGRFSGRQFSNSRSEMNVSTLELGDSALYLCASRAANSYNEQFFGPGTRLTVL.

The chain links TRBV5-5 to TRBJ2-4; D gene ambiguous. Trimming took off 0 bases at V and 0 bases at J, with 7 bases between the two ends. The CDR3 length is 15 residues. Germline V gives CDR1 SGHKS, CDR2 YYEKEE (reference sequence). This chain's CDR3 is CASSLAGQAKNIQYF. CDR3 DNA: TGTGCCAGCAGCTTGGCCGGGCAAGCCAAAAACATTCAGTACTTC.

This clonotype turned up a few times. The chain couples TRBV20-1 to TRBJ2-7; possibly TRBD1 or TRBD2 for D (5 bases each). V lost 0 bases, J lost 4 bases, and 16 bases lay in between. Germline CDR1 reads DFQATT; CDR2 reads SNEGSKA (reference sequence). The CDR3 extends over 15 amino acids. The DNA of the CDR3 is TGCAGTGCTAGAGAACCGGGACGGAGTCAATACGAGCAGTACTTC. Its translation: CSAREPGRSQYEQYF.

The gene calls are TRBV27 and TRBJ2-1; D not resolved. The CDR3 spans 15 residues. The V gene lost 7 bases and the J gene lost 0 bases, with 13 bases spanning the gap. Germline loops: CDR1 MNHEY, CDR2 SMNVEV (reference sequence). The CDR3: CASTRSGSSYNEQFF. The CDR3 DNA follows: TGTGCCAGCACGCGGAGTGGAAGCTCCTACAATGAGCAGTTCTTC.